This T cell receptor (beta chain) appears in the sequencing data of a study of post-analysis software for immune sequencing data. Study as a whole: The disease courses spanned relapsing-remitting, secondary progressive and progressive-relapsing forms of multiple sclerosis. Study outcomes and limitations: Pronounced co-clustering by F measure was evident among identically batched samples. There was significantly lower normalized Chao1 diversity in multiple sclerosis patients than in controls. With TRBV5-6, TRBV5-1 and TRBV20-1 included, roughly five TRBV segments were more frequent in patients than in controls.

In regard to this clonotype: Its antigen remains unidentified.

Between the trimmed V and J ends, which lost 6 bases and 2 bases, there was a span of 12 bases. CDR1 MNHNS and CDR2 SASEGT come from the germline V gene. This CDR3 region has 14 residues. Incorporated into the TCR beta cDNA libraries were unique molecular identifiers, which served to reduce PCR and sequencing biases. Researchers reported about 500,000 cDNA molecules coming from roughly 0.93 to 9.6 million T cells. TCRdb re-called the PCR reads with MiXCR, one entry per CDR3 protein. This table has about 540,000 distinct CDR3 sequences, 30% to 40% appearing once. The sample consisted of blood. The gene calls are TRBV6-1 and TRBJ2-3, with D perhaps matching TRBD1 (6 bases). The TCR sequence derives from a girl aged 2-17 years with multiple sclerosis. CDR3 region: CASSPGQNTDTQYF. As DNA, the CDR3 is TGTGCCAGCAGCCCGGGACAAAACACAGATACGCAGTATTTT.